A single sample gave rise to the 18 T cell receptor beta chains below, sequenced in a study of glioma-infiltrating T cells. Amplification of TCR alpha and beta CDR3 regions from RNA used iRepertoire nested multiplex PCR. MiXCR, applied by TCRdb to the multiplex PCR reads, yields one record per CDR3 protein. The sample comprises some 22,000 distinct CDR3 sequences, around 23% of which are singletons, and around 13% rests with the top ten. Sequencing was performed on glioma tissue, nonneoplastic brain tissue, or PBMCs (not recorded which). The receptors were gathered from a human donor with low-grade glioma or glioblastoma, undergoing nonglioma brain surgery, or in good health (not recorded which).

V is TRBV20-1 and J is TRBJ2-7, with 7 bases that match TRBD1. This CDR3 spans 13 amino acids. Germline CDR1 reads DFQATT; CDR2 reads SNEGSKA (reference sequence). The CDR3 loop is CSVLGDSYYEQYF. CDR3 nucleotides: TGCAGCGTACTGGGGGACAGCTACTACGAGCAGTACTTC.

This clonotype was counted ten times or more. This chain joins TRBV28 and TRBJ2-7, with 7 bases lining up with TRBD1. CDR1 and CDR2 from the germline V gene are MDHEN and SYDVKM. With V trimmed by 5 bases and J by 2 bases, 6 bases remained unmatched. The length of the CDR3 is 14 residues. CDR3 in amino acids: CASSPRDSPYEQYF. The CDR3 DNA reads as TGTGCCAGCAGTCCTCGGGACAGTCCCTACGAGCAGTACTTC.

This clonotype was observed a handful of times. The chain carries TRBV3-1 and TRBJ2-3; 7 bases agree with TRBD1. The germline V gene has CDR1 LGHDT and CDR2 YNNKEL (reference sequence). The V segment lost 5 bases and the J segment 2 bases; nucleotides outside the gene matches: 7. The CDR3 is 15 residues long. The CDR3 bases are TGTGCCAGCAGCTATGGACAGGCAATCACAGATACGCAGTATTTT. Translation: CASSYGQAITDTQYF.

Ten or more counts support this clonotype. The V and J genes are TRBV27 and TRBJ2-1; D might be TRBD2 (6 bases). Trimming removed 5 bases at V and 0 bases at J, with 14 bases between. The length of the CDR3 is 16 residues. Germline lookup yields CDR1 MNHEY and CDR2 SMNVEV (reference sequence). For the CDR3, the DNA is TGTGCCAGCAGTCTCACGGGGGTAAGCTCCTACAATGAGCAGTTCTTC. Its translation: CASSLTGVSSYNEQFF.

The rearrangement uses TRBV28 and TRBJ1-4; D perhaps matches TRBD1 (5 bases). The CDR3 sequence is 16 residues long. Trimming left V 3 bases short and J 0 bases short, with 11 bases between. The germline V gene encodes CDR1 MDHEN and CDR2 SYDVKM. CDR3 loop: CASSFYGAPTNEKLFF. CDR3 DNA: TGTGCCAGCAGTTTCTACGGGGCTCCAACTAATGAAAAACTGTTTTTT.

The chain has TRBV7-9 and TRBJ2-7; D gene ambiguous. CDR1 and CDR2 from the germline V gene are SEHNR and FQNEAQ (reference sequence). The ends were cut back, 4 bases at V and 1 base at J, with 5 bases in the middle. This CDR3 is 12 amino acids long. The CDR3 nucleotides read TGTGCCAGCAGCTCGCGGTCCTACGAGCAGTACTTC. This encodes CASSSRSYEQYF.

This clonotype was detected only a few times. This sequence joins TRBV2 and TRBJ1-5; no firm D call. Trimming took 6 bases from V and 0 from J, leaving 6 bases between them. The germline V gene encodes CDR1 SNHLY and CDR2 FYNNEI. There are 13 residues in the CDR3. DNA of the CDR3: TGTGCCAGCAGACAGTATAGCAATCAGCCCCAGCATTTT. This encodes CASRQYSNQPQHF.

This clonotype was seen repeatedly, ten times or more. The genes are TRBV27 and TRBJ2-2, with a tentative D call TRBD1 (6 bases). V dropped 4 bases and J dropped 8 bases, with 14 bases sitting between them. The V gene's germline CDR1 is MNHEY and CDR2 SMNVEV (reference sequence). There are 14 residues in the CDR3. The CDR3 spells CASSSNRGNGELFF. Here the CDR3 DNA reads TGTGCCAGCAGTTCTAATAGGGGGAATGGGGAGCTGTTTTTT.

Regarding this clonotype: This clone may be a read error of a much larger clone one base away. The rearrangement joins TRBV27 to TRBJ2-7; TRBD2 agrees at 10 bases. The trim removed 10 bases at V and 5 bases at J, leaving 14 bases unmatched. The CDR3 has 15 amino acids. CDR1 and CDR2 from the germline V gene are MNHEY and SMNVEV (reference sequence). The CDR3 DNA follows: TGTGCCATCAGCCCGAGCGGGGGGGCCTTCAACGAGCAGTACTTC. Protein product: CAISPSGGAFNEQYF.

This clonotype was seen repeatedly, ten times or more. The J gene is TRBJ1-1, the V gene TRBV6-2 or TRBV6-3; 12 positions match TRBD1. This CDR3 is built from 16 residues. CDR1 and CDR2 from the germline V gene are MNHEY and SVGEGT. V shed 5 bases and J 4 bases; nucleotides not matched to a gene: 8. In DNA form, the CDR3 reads TGTGCCAGCAGTGCCCCGCCGGGACAGGGGGCCACTGAAGCTTTCTTT. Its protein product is CASSAPPGQGATEAFF.

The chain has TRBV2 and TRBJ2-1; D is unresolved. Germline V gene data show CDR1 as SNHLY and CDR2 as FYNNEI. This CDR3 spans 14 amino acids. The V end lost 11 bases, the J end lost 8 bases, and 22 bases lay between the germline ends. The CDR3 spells CACRRPALLDEQFF. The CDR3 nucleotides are TGTGCCTGCCGGCGACCAGCGCTTCTCGATGAGCAGTTCTTC.

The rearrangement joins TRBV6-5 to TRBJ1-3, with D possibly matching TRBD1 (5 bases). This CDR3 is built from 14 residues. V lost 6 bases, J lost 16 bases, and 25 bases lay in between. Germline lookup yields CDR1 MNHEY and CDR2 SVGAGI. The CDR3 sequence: CASSRTRQRNNIYF. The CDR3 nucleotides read TGTGCCAGCAGCAGGACGAGACAGCGAAACAACATTTATTTT.

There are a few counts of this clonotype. Here the CDR3 DNA reads TGTGCCAGCAGTTTAGGCAGTGAGGAGACCCAGTACTTC. Protein: CASSLGSEETQYF. The J gene is TRBJ2-5, the V gene TRBV12-3 or TRBV12-4; D unclear. The CDR3 totals 13 residues. V shed 1 base and J shed 5 bases, with 8 bases lying between them.

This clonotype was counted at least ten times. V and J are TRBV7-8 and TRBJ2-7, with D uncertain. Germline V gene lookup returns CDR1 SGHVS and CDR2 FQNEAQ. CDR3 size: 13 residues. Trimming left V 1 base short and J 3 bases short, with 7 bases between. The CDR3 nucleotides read TGTGCCAGCAGCTTAGACAACTTCTACGAGCAGTACTTC. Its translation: CASSLDNFYEQYF.

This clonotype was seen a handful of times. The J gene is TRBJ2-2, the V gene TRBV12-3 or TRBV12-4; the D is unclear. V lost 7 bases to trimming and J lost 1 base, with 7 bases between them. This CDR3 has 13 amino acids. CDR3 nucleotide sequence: TGTGCCAGCAACGGAGAGAACACCGGGGAGCTGTTTTTT. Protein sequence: CASNGENTGELFF.

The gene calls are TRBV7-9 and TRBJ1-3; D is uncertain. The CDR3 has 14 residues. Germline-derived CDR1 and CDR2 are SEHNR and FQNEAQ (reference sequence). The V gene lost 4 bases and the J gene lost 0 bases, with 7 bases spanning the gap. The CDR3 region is CASSWPFSGNTIYF. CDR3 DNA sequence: TGTGCCAGCAGCTGGCCTTTCTCTGGAAACACCATATATTTT.

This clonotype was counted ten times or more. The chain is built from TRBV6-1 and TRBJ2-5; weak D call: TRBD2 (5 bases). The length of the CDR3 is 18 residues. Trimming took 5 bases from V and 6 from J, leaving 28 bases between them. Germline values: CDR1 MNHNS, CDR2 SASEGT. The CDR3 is CASSKSPPGSLEGKTQYF. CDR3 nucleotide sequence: TGTGCCAGCAGTAAGAGCCCTCCGGGATCCTTGGAAGGGAAGACCCAGTACTTC.

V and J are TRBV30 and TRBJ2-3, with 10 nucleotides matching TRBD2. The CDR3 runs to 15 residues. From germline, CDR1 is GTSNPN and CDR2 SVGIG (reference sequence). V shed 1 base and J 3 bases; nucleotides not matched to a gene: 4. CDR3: CAWSDKLAGTDTQYF. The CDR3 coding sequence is TGTGCCTGGAGTGACAAACTAGCGGGGACAGATACGCAGTATTTT. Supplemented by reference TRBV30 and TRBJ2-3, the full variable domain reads SQTIHQWPATLVQPVGSPLSLECTVEGTSNPNLYWYRQAAGRGLQLLFYSVGIGQISSEVPQNLSASRPQDRQFILSSKKLLLSDSGFYLCAWSDKLAGTDTQYFGPGTRLTVL.